The clone carrying this TCR beta chain appeared a single time. The sample comes from a study of blood T cells in healthy people across ages. Aged roughly 6 to 95, donors were systemically healthy Caucasians from Russia. A J-beta primer mix and a sample-barcoded 5' primer were used in a second PCR of roughly 6 to 11 cycles. From the 5' RACE reads, TCRdb called clonotypes with MiXCR, one entry per CDR3 protein. The repertoire holds over 1,500,000 distinct CDR3 sequences, with around 50% as singletons. This CDR3 is built from 14 residues. Germline CDR1 reads SGHTA; CDR2 reads FQGNSA. Trimming took 0 bases from V and 8 from J, leaving 8 bases between them.

The chain uses TRBV7-2 and TRBJ1-6; D ambiguous. This clonotype was sampled from a middle-aged woman in good health. Sequenced sample: blood. For the CDR3, the DNA is TGTGCCAGCAGCTTAGCGGGATTGGATTCACCCCTCCACTTT. This encodes CASSLAGLDSPLHF.